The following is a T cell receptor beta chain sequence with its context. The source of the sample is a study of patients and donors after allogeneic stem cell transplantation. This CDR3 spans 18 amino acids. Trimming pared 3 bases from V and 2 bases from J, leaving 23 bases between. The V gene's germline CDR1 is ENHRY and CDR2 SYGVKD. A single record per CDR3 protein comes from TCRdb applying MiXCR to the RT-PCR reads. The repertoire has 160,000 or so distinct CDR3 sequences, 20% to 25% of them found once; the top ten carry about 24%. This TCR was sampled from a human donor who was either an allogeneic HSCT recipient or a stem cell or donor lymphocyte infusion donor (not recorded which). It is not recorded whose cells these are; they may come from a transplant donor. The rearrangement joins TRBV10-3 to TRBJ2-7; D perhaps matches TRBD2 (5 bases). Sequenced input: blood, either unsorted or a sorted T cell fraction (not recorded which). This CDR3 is CAISDLRAVFSVPYEQYF. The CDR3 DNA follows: TGTGCCATCAGTGATCTACGTGCTGTGTTTAGCGTCCCCTACGAGCAGTACTTC.